The 28 T cell receptor beta chains in this list originate from one sample, sequenced in a study of blood T cell repertoires in COVID-19. Clones were read by immunoSEQ multiplex PCR, and TCRdb kept only the in-frame ones, dropping some. The repertoire holds about 130,000 clones, with approximately 86% as singletons. Material: PBMCs or T cells enriched from blood (not recorded which). These receptors were collected from a woman in her 50s who had recovered from COVID-19.

The rearrangement joins TRBV7-9 to TRBJ2-1; 10 nucleotides match TRBD2. This CDR3 region has 16 residues. Germline V CDR1 and CDR2: SEHNR, FQNEAQ (reference sequence). The trim removed 1 base at V and 3 bases at J, leaving 3 bases unmatched. The CDR3 reads CASSLGIAGGYNEQFF. In nucleotides, the CDR3 is TGTGCCAGCAGCTTAGGTATAGCGGGGGGCTACAATGAGCAGTTCTTC.

The chain uses TRBV6-4 and TRBJ2-3; possible D gene TRBD2, 5 bases. Per the germline V gene, CDR1 is MRHNA and CDR2 is SNTAGT. V shed 2 bases and J shed 3 bases, with 6 bases lying between them. CDR3 length equals 13 residues. DNA for the CDR3: TGTGCCAGCAGTGACGAGGGAACAGATACGCAGTATTTT. It translates to CASSDEGTDTQYF.

The gene calls are TRBV9 and TRBJ2-3; D may be TRBD1 (5 bases). The CDR3 contains 15 residues. Trimming shortened V by 3 bases and J by 2 bases, and 13 bases separated the two germline ends. Germline V lookup: CDR1 SGDLS, CDR2 YYNGEE. CDR3 in amino acids: CASSATVAYTDTQYF. The CDR3 nucleotides are TGTGCCAGCAGCGCGACAGTGGCGTACACAGATACGCAGTATTTT.

The gene calls are TRBV30 and TRBJ2-7; 7 nucleotides agree with TRBD1. Per germline, CDR1 GTSNPN and CDR2 SVGIG (reference sequence). Trimming at V came to 0 bases and at J to 5 bases, leaving 1 base not matched to a gene. The CDR3 loop spans 12 amino acids. This CDR3 reads CAWSVQGNEQYF. The CDR3 DNA follows: TGTGCCTGGAGTGTACAGGGGAACGAGCAGTACTTC.

This clone was counted once. The rearrangement joins TRBV30 to TRBJ2-7; TRBD2 is a possible D gene (5 bases). CDR1 and CDR2 (germline): GTSNPN, SVGIG (reference sequence). Trimming cost V 3 bases and J 4 bases, with 13 bases left between them. The CDR3 is 13 amino acids. In DNA, the CDR3 is TGTGCCTGGAGCCCGGACTCCAGTTACGAGCAGTACTTC. It codes for CAWSPDSSYEQYF.

The chain joins TRBV6-4 to TRBJ2-1; 14 bases agree with TRBD2. This CDR3 region has 15 residues. The V gene's germline CDR1 is MRHNA and CDR2 SNTAGT. V lost 6 bases, J lost 6 bases, and 4 bases stayed unmatched. The CDR3 nucleotides are TGTGCCAGCAGCCGACTAGCGGGGGGGATCAATGAGCAGTTCTTC. It is translated as CASSRLAGGINEQFF.

This chain connects TRBV5-4 to TRBJ2-7; D perhaps matches TRBD2 (6 bases). V lost 3 bases and J lost 10, with 20 bases in between. Germline CDR1 is SGHNT and CDR2 is YYREEE (reference sequence). The CDR3 contains 14 residues. The CDR3 is CASSSAGTLLDQYF. DNA for the CDR3: TGTGCCAGCAGCTCCGCCGGGACTCTACTGGATCAGTACTTC.

The rearrangement links TRBV27 to TRBJ1-5, with D possibly matching TRBD1 (6 bases). This CDR3 has 13 amino acids. Per the germline V gene, CDR1 is MNHEY and CDR2 is SMNVEV (reference sequence). Trimming removed 6 bases at V and 4 bases at J, with 10 bases between. The CDR3 region has the DNA TGTGCCAGCAGCCCTCAGGGGAATCAGCCCCAGCATTTT. Its translation: CASSPQGNQPQHF.

The chain recombines TRBV7-6 with TRBJ2-3; 14 positions match TRBD2. Germline values: CDR1 SGHVS, CDR2 FNYEAQ. The CDR3 runs to 16 residues. After removal of 5 bases from V and 11 bases from J, the junction contained 12 bases not matched to a gene. This chain's CDR3 is CASSRGLAGAAGGQYF. The CDR3, as DNA: TGTGCCAGCAGCCGGGGACTAGCGGGGGCCGCTGGGGGGCAGTATTTT.

CDR3 region: CAITGGGRNEQFF. The DNA for the CDR3 is TGTGCCATCACGGGGGGGGGCCGCAATGAGCAGTTCTTC. The chain employs TRBV6-5 and TRBJ2-1, with 8 positions matching TRBD2. CDR1 and CDR2 (germline): MNHEY, SVGAGI. The trim removed 10 bases at V and 6 bases at J, leaving 8 bases unmatched. This CDR3 spans 13 amino acids.

The chain employs TRBV2 and TRBJ2-3; TRBD2 might be the D (6 bases). CDR3 size: 15 residues. The V gene's germline CDR1 is SNHLY and CDR2 FYNNEI. With 6 bases removed from V and 2 bases from J, the gap between germline ends came to 15 bases. The CDR3 region has the DNA TGTGCCAGCAGCCAAAGCGCGGGGATCACAGATACGCAGTATTTT. This codes for CASSQSAGITDTQYF.

This clone has only a few counts. This chain joins TRBV2 and TRBJ2-1; 10 bases are shared with TRBD1. V shed 0 bases and J 7 bases; nucleotides not matched to a gene: 15. The CDR3 runs to 19 residues. Looked up from germline, CDR1 is SNHLY and CDR2 is FYNNEI. The CDR3 protein is CASSEARPLGQGVRNEQFF. CDR3 DNA sequence: TGTGCCAGCAGTGAAGCAAGGCCCCTCGGACAGGGGGTAAGGAATGAGCAGTTCTTC.

The chain has TRBV5-1 and TRBJ2-5, with a possible D match to TRBD2 (5 bases). Between the trimmed V and J ends, which lost 5 bases and 4 bases, there was a span of 18 bases. Germline CDR1 SGHRS, CDR2 YFSETQ. The CDR3 contains 15 residues. CDR3 in DNA: TGCGCCAGCAGAATAGGCTGGGGAGAGGGAGAGACCCAGTACTTC. Translated, it gives CASRIGWGEGETQYF.

J is TRBJ2-1 and V is TRBV19, with D possibly TRBD1 on 5 matching bases. V was shortened by 1 base and J by 7 bases, with 8 bases between the two germline ends. Germline loops: CDR1 LNHDA, CDR2 SQIVND (reference sequence). The CDR3 runs 13 residues. CDR3 sequence reads: CASSIGRGNEQFF. The CDR3 nucleotides are TGTGCCAGTAGTATAGGTAGGGGAAATGAGCAGTTCTTC.

The genes are TRBV11-3 and TRBJ1-1; 11 bases line up with TRBD1. This CDR3 has 14 amino acids. Germline loops: CDR1 SGHNT, CDR2 YENEEA. J lost 7 bases, V lost 5 bases, and 6 bases had no gene match. The CDR3 loop reads CASSMDRGRGEAFF. The CDR3 DNA follows: TGTGCCAGCAGCATGGACAGGGGGCGAGGTGAAGCTTTCTTT.

The V call is TRBV12-3 or TRBV12-4, the J call TRBJ2-7, with 7 bases fitting TRBD1. J gave up 4 bases and V 7 bases, and 7 bases lay outside the gene matches. This CDR3 spans 13 amino acids. This chain's CDR3 is CASKGAAGYEQYF. The CDR3 nucleotides are TGTGCCAGCAAGGGGGCCGCGGGTTACGAGCAGTACTTC.

The chain employs TRBV6-5 and TRBJ1-3, with 11 bases fitting TRBD1. The J segment lost 7 bases and the V segment lost 7 bases, leaving 3 bases of the junction unmatched. This CDR3 contains 13 residues. The germline gives CDR1 MNHEY, CDR2 SVGAGI. The CDR3 DNA sequence: TGTGCCAGCAAAAGGGACAGGGGGAACACCATATATTTT. Protein product: CASKRDRGNTIYF.

The table lists this clone with a count of one. V gene TRBV2 combines with J gene TRBJ1-3; TRBD1 matches at 8 bases. The CDR3 consists of 15 residues. Germline-derived CDR1 and CDR2 are SNHLY and FYNNEI. V lost 3 bases and J lost 0; bases outside the gene matches: 1. The CDR3 DNA is TGTGCCAGCAGTGAGGGACAGGACTCTGGAAACACCATATATTTT. Translation gives CASSEGQDSGNTIYF.

The chain employs TRBV10-1 and TRBJ2-7; a possible D gene is TRBD1 (5 bases). The ends were cut back, 4 bases at V and 2 bases at J, with 12 bases in the middle. The CDR3 has 14 amino acids. Germline V gives CDR1 WNHNN, CDR2 SYGVQD (reference sequence). CDR3 nucleotide sequence: TGCGCCAGCAGTGGTAAGACAGCCACCTACGAGCAGTACTTC. This gives the protein CASSGKTATYEQYF.

This sequence joins TRBV4-2 and TRBJ1-1; TRBD1 aligns across 9 bases. V shed 3 bases, J shed 1 base, and the junction held 9 bases outside the gene matches. Looked up from germline, CDR1 is LGHNA and CDR2 is YNFKEQ. This CDR3 contains 17 residues. CDR3 sequence: CASSHRGQGQGNTEAFF. CDR3 nucleotide sequence: TGTGCCAGCAGCCATCGGGGACAGGGCCAAGGGAACACTGAAGCTTTCTTT.

The chain has TRBV24-1 and TRBJ2-2, with 15 bases aligning to TRBD2. Per germline, CDR1 KGHDR and CDR2 SFDVKD. V lost 0 bases and J lost 5; bases outside the gene matches: 0. This CDR3 has 17 amino acids. The CDR3 nucleotides read TGTGCCACCAGTGATTTGGGGACTAGCGGGGGGACCGGGGAGCTGTTTTTT. Protein: CATSDLGTSGGTGELFF.

The rearrangement uses TRBV5-1 and TRBJ2-6; D perhaps matches TRBD1 (5 bases). Germline-derived CDR1 and CDR2 are SGHRS and YFSETQ. Trimming took off 4 bases at V and 0 bases at J, with 8 bases between the two ends. CDR3 size: 15 residues. CDR3 sequence reads: CASSGALSGANVLTF. In DNA, the CDR3 is TGCGCCAGCAGCGGGGCCCTCTCTGGGGCCAACGTCCTGACTTTC. The entire variable domain, with the rest obtained from reference TRBV5-1 and TRBJ2-6, is as follows: KAGVTQTPRYLIKTRGQQVTLSCSPISGHRSVSWYQQTPGQGLQFLFEYFSETQRNKGNFPGRFSGRQFSNSRSEMNVSTLELGDSALYLCASSGALSGANVLTFGAGSRLTVL.

The V call is TRBV5-1, the J call TRBJ1-4, with D perhaps matching TRBD1 (5 bases). Germline-derived CDR1 and CDR2 are SGHRS and YFSETQ. The CDR3 extends over 16 amino acids. V was cut by 4 bases and J by 5 bases, with 18 bases left in between. For the CDR3, the DNA is TGCGCCAGCAGCCCGTCAACGGGGGTGTCCAATGAAAAACTGTTTTTT. Its protein product is CASSPSTGVSNEKLFF.

V is TRBV6-5 and J is TRBJ1-3; 8 nucleotides align to TRBD1. Germline V gene sequence: CDR1 MNHEY, CDR2 SVGAGI. The CDR3 spans 12 residues. With V trimmed by 10 bases and J by 3 bases, 2 bases remained unmatched. This CDR3 reads CATTGGGNTIYF. The CDR3 coding sequence is TGTGCCACCACAGGGGGTGGAAACACCATATATTTT.

The V call is TRBV12-3 or TRBV12-4, the J call TRBJ1-5, with D unresolved. Deletions cut 7 bases from V and 7 bases from J, with 14 bases between. The CDR3 runs 13 residues. DNA for the CDR3: TGTGCCAGCACTCCTCGGGGTGGCCAGCCCCAGCATTTT. It is translated as CASTPRGGQPQHF.

This chain joins TRBV5-4 and TRBJ1-1, with TRBD1 as a possible D gene (6 bases). The germline gives CDR1 SGHNT, CDR2 YYREEE (reference sequence). V lost 2 bases and J 1 base, leaving 9 bases between the germline ends. The CDR3 loop spans 14 amino acids. In DNA form, the CDR3 reads TGTGCCAGCAGCTTTGGACAGTCGAACACTGAAGCTTTCTTT. Its protein is CASSFGQSNTEAFF.

The V call is TRBV28, the J call TRBJ1-3, with D uncertain. V gave up 6 bases and J gave up 0 bases, with 12 bases separating them. There are 15 residues in the CDR3. CDR1 is MDHEN and CDR2 is SYDVKM in the germline V gene. The CDR3: CASSLGSISGNTIYF. CDR3 DNA sequence: TGTGCCAGCAGCCTCGGGTCCATCTCTGGAAACACCATATATTTT.

V gene TRBV3-1 (or the pseudogene TRBV3-2) combines with J gene TRBJ2-7; unclear D gene. CDR1 is LGHDT and CDR2 is YNNKEL in the germline V gene (reference sequence). The V and J ends lost 0 bases and 4 bases respectively, with 7 bases between them. CDR3 length equals 13 residues. The DNA for the CDR3 is TGTGCCAGCAGCCAAGATGGGCCATACGAGCAGTACTTC. It translates to CASSQDGPYEQYF.